This passage covers 30 T cell receptor beta chains from one sample sequenced in a study of monozygotic twins with inflammatory bowel disease. No DNA is given; TCRdb re-called the 5' RACE reads and lists each CDR3 protein once. The sample features 90,000 to 110,000 distinct CDR3 sequences, with around 12% in its top ten. The sequencing sample was made of blood. These receptors originate from a human donor with ulcerative colitis or Crohn's disease, or a healthy co-twin of an affected twin (not recorded which).

The CDR3 spells CATAGTSSTDTQYF. The chain combines TRBV2 with TRBJ2-3; no DNA is available, so the TRBD1 call from TCRdb remains unchecked. From germline, CDR1 is SNHLY and CDR2 FYNNEI. The CDR3 extends over 14 amino acids.

This chain joins TRBV6-2 or TRBV6-3 and TRBJ1-2; TCRdb calls TRBD1, which cannot be checked without DNA. Germline CDR1 MNHEY, CDR2 SVGEGT. The CDR3 is 15 amino acids. The CDR3 reads CASRTPGQGAFGYTF.

This rearrangement joins TRBV7-8 to TRBJ2-1; the TRBD2 assignment by TCRdb is unverifiable without DNA. The CDR3 extends over 15 amino acids. Germline CDR1 is SGHVS and CDR2 is FQNEAQ. The CDR3 sequence is CASSLGGTSGNEQFF. Using reference TRBV7-8 and TRBJ2-1 for the parts outside the CDR3, the full variable domain is GAGVSQSPRYKVAKRGQDVALRCDPISGHVSLFWYQQALGQGPEFLTYFQNEAQLDKSGLPSDRFFAERPEGSVSTLKIQRTQQEDSAVYLCASSLGGTSGNEQFFGPGTRLTVL.

The chain recombines TRBV5-1 with TRBJ2-1; TCRdb calls TRBD1, which cannot be checked without DNA. The CDR3 extends over 15 amino acids. CDR1 SGHRS and CDR2 YFSETQ come from the germline V gene. The CDR3 here is CASSLAGQGWNEQFF.

The chain links TRBV27 to TRBJ2-1; the D call of TRBD1 rests on TCRdb alone, since no DNA is present to check it. Germline CDR1 reads MNHEY; CDR2 reads SMNVEV (reference sequence). The CDR3 extends over 16 amino acids. CDR3 amino acids: CASSLAGYFRGDEQFF.

The V call is TRBV20-1, the J call TRBJ2-2; the D gene TCRdb calls, TRBD2, cannot be checked with no DNA. CDR1 and CDR2 (germline): DFQATT, SNEGSKA (reference sequence). CDR3 length equals 15 residues. Here the CDR3 reads CSARPTSRNTGELFF.

The chain couples TRBV19 to TRBJ1-2; TCRdb proposes TRBD1, but this gene call is untestable without DNA. Germline values: CDR1 LNHDA, CDR2 SQIVND (reference sequence). The CDR3 contains 15 residues. The CDR3 reads CASSIRDRGNYGYTF. Full variable domain (remainder filled in from reference TRBV19 and TRBJ1-2): DGGITQSPKYLFRKEGQNVTLSCEQNLNHDAMYWYRQDPGQGLRLIYYSQIVNDFQKGDIAEGYSVSREKKESFPLTVTSAQKNPTAFYLCASSIRDRGNYGYTFGSGTRLTVV.

V usage is TRBV7-9 and J usage is TRBJ1-5; the D call from TCRdb, TRBD1, cannot be confirmed without DNA. The germline CDR1 and CDR2 sequences are SEHNR and FQNEAQ (reference sequence). CDR3 length: 14 residues. The CDR3 here is CASSFTGGNQPQHF.

The chain has TRBV15 and TRBJ1-5; TCRdb outputs TRBD1, but without DNA this stays unchecked. CDR1 LNHNV and CDR2 YYDKDF come from the germline V gene (reference sequence). The CDR3 is 14 amino acids. CDR3: CATQPQGSNQPQHF.

J is TRBJ1-6 and V is TRBV25-1; TCRdb indicates TRBD1, and absent DNA this call remains unverified. The CDR3 spans 13 residues. From germline, CDR1 is MGHDK and CDR2 SYGVNS. Here the CDR3 reads CASSSGNLTPLHF.

V gene TRBV25-1 combines with J gene TRBJ1-1; TCRdb's D call, TRBD1, is unchecked because there is no DNA. The CDR3 totals 16 residues. Germline assignment: CDR1 MGHDK and CDR2 SYGVNS. The CDR3 sequence is CASSEKGQGWDTEAFF.

The chain combines TRBV7-9 with TRBJ1-1. Looked up from germline, CDR1 is SEHNR and CDR2 is FQNEAQ (reference sequence). The CDR3 consists of 14 residues. The CDR3 reads CASSLVGSRSEAFF.

The chain uses TRBV29-1 and TRBJ1-2; TCRdb proposes TRBD1, but this gene call is untestable without DNA. The CDR3 spans 16 residues. In germline, CDR1 is SQVTM, CDR2 ANQGSEA. CDR3 protein: CSVDGVIDRGPEGYTF.

The chain combines TRBV4-1 with TRBJ1-3. Germline-derived CDR1 and CDR2 are MGHRA and YSYEKL. The CDR3 sequence is 16 residues long. CDR3 protein: CASSHRPGLSGNTIYF.

The V and J genes are TRBV3-1 and TRBJ2-5; TCRdb's D gene call, TRBD1, goes unchecked for lack of DNA. Germline V lookup: CDR1 LGHDT, CDR2 YNNKEL (reference sequence). The CDR3 sequence is 13 residues long. The CDR3 loop reads CASSPGQEETQYF.

The J gene is TRBJ2-1, the V gene TRBV14; TCRdb reports TRBD1, a call that lacks DNA to check it against. Germline CDR1 reads SGHDN; CDR2 reads FVKESK. The CDR3 contains 14 residues. The CDR3 here is CASSQTRAFVEQFF. Using reference TRBV14 and TRBJ2-1 for the parts outside the CDR3, the full variable domain is EAGVTQFPSHSVIEKGQTVTLRCDPISGHDNLYWYRRVMGKEIKFLLHFVKESKQDESGMPNNRFLAERTGGTYSTLKVQPAELEDSGVYFCASSQTRAFVEQFFGPGTRLTVL.

The chain is built from TRBV2 and TRBJ2-1; without DNA, the TCRdb call of TRBD1 cannot be checked. This CDR3 contains 15 residues. Germline CDR1 is SNHLY and CDR2 is FYNNEI. CDR3 amino acids: CASSGGAGARYEQFF.

The rearrangement joins TRBV30 to TRBJ2-7; TCRdb's D gene call, TRBD1, goes unchecked for lack of DNA. This CDR3 has 14 residues. Germline V CDR1 and CDR2: GTSNPN, SVGIG (reference sequence). CDR3 amino acids: CAWSAAGGGYEQYF.

This chain connects TRBV6-2 or TRBV6-3 to TRBJ1-6. Looked up from germline, CDR1 is MNHEY and CDR2 is SVGEGT. The CDR3 consists of 11 residues. CDR3 sequence: CASSYGVTLHF.

This chain uses TRBV6-1 with TRBJ2-1; TCRdb's D call, TRBD1, is unchecked because there is no DNA. The CDR3 sequence is 14 residues long. The germline CDR1 and CDR2 sequences are MNHNS and SASEGT. CDR3 sequence: CASGGRGEYNEQFF.

This rearrangement joins TRBV7-3 to TRBJ2-3; no DNA is available, so the TRBD1 call from TCRdb remains unchecked. The germline V gene encodes CDR1 SGHTA and CDR2 FQGTGA. The CDR3 is made up of 14 amino acids. CDR3 protein: CASSHVGGTDTQYF.

The rearrangement joins TRBV25-1 to TRBJ1-6. CDR1 MGHDK and CDR2 SYGVNS come from the germline V gene. The CDR3 loop spans 14 amino acids. CDR3 amino acids: CASSSAGFNSPLHF.

The V and J genes are TRBV5-1 and TRBJ2-1; the D call of TRBD2 rests on TCRdb alone, since no DNA is present to check it. This CDR3 is 16 amino acids long. Germline V gene lookup returns CDR1 SGHRS and CDR2 YFSETQ. CDR3 region: CASSLEAGAKYNEQFF.

J is TRBJ2-7 and V is TRBV5-6; TCRdb's D gene call, TRBD2, goes unchecked for lack of DNA. The germline V gene encodes CDR1 SGHDT and CDR2 YYEEEE. The CDR3 has 15 amino acids. The CDR3 sequence is CASSFATSGSDEQYF.

This clonotype is medium-sized by frequency. This chain uses TRBV20-1 with TRBJ1-5; the D call of TRBD1 rests on TCRdb alone, since no DNA is present to check it. The CDR3 consists of 16 residues. CDR1 is DFQATT and CDR2 is SNEGSKA in the germline V gene (reference sequence). The CDR3 loop reads CSARDAGTESNQPQHF.

This sequence joins TRBV6-1 and TRBJ2-1; there is no DNA to check the TCRdb D call of TRBD1. The CDR3 is 12 residues long. Germline loops: CDR1 MNHNS, CDR2 SASEGT. CDR3 residues: CASGRGLNEQFF.

This chain uses TRBV5-1 with TRBJ1-1. This CDR3 comprises 15 residues. Per germline, CDR1 SGHRS and CDR2 YFSETQ. This CDR3 is CASSLGQPSNTEAFF.

The rearrangement uses TRBV13 and TRBJ2-1; TCRdb proposes TRBD1, but this gene call is untestable without DNA. Germline V CDR1 and CDR2: PRHDT, FYEKMQ (reference sequence). The CDR3 runs to 13 residues. The CDR3 sequence is CASSPDRVNEQFF. Full variable domain (rest looked up from reference TRBV13 and TRBJ2-1): AAGVIQSPRHLIKEKRETATLKCYPIPRHDTVYWYQQGPGQDPQFLISFYEKMQSDKGSIPDRFSAQQFSDYHSELNMSSLELGDSALYFCASSPDRVNEQFFGPGTRLTVL.

This chain uses TRBV18 with TRBJ1-3. CDR1 and CDR2 (germline): KGHSH, LQKENI. CDR3 size: 13 residues. This CDR3 reads CASSSQDGNTIYF. The full variable domain, rest sourced from reference TRBV18 and TRBJ1-3, is NAGVMQNPRHLVRRRGQEARLRCSPMKGHSHVYWYRQLPEEGLKFMVYLQKENIIDESGMPKERFSAEFPKEGPSILRIQQVVRGDSAAYFCASSSQDGNTIYFGEGSWLTVV.

The chain is built from TRBV7-9 and TRBJ1-5; TCRdb proposes TRBD1, but this gene call is untestable without DNA. Germline V gene lookup returns CDR1 SEHNR and CDR2 FQNEAQ (reference sequence). This CDR3 comprises 15 residues. The CDR3 sequence is CASSLGTGWNQPQHF.